This T cell receptor (beta chain) is drawn from a study of T cell responses to AZD1222 COVID-19 vaccine. Points from the study as a whole: The breadth and depth of Spike-specific TCRs increased once two AZD1222 doses had been given. No day 14 peak samples; only post-peak repertoires were characterized. Only a handful of AZD1222 recipients, several in all, had baseline seropositivity.

This table comes from immunoSEQ multiplex PCR, and its TCRdb copy is limited to in-frame clones, with some not included. The repertoire holds 120,000 or so clones, with about 92% as singletons. Second doses were pooled across both intervals (about 4 or about 12 weeks). On this clone: The antigen is undetermined.

Per germline, CDR1 MNHNY and CDR2 SVGAGI (reference sequence). CDR3 size: 12 residues. V shed 5 bases and J shed 3 bases, with 8 bases lying between them. This receptor was taken from an adult who received the AZD1222 COVID-19 vaccine. Sequences were derived from peripheral blood, sampled 28 days after the second AZD1222 dose. V gene TRBV6-6 combines with J gene TRBJ2-7; D not resolved. Here the CDR3 reads CASSQDNYEQYF. In DNA, the CDR3 is TGTGCCAGCAGTCAAGACAACTACGAGCAGTACTTC.